This T cell receptor (beta chain) came from a study of OX40 agonist ivuxolimab in advanced cancers. Study information: The drug used for patients, ivuxolimab, was an agonistic anti-OX40 (CD134) antibody. In three patients, partial responses were observed, one with hepatocellular carcinoma and two with cutaneous melanoma.

The data were produced by immunoSEQ multiplex PCR, yet TCRdb's version contains in-frame clones alone and is incomplete. In the table there are roughly 79,000 clones, about 92% of which are singletons. Exclusion of a patient followed from autoimmune disease history or systemic immunosuppression. The CDR3 consists of 14 residues. Germline lookup yields CDR1 MNHNS and CDR2 SASEGT. Losses at the gene ends were 6 bases for V and 3 bases for J; bases not matched to a gene: 1. The V gene is TRBV6-1, the J gene TRBJ2-1; 11 bases match TRBD2. This material consisted of CD4+ or CD8+ T cells sorted from blood, taken in a trial of the OX40 agonist ivuxolimab. This receptor was obtained from an adult with an advanced solid tumor such as melanoma, head and neck, liver or kidney cancer. The DNA for the CDR3 is TGTGCCAGCAGGACTAGCGGGAACTACAATGAGCAGTTCTTC. Amino acids: CASRTSGNYNEQFF.